These 30 T cell receptor beta chains were all obtained from the same sample, sequenced in a study of technical replicates of blood from several donors. Method: immunoSEQ multiplex PCR; TCRdb's copy keeps in-frame clones and lacks some. The repertoire holds 9,500 to 15,000 clones, with approximately 93% as singletons. Input material: PBMCs. The origin of the receptors is a human donor in good health.

This sequence joins TRBV6-1 and TRBJ2-4; D may be TRBD2 (7 bases). Trimming took 4 bases from V and 3 from J, leaving 25 bases between them. This CDR3 has 19 amino acids. Germline lookup yields CDR1 MNHNS and CDR2 SASEGT. This CDR3 is CASSARGAVAGDGKNIQYF. In DNA, the CDR3 is TGTGCCAGCAGTGCCCGGGGGGCAGTGGCGGGAGATGGCAAAAACATTCAGTACTTC.

The chain is built from TRBV6-1 and TRBJ2-3; weak D call: TRBD2 (6 bases). V lost 7 bases to trimming and J lost 1 base, with 12 bases between them. The CDR3 consists of 14 residues. In germline, CDR1 is MNHNS, CDR2 SASEGT. The CDR3 DNA is TGTGCCAGCAAGGATACGGGGGGCACAGATACGCAGTATTTT. It is translated as CASKDTGGTDTQYF.

This sequence joins TRBV5-1 and TRBJ1-1, with TRBD1 as a possible D gene (6 bases). V shed 0 bases and J shed 1 base, with 10 bases lying between them. Germline CDR1 SGHRS, CDR2 YFSETQ. This CDR3 comprises 15 residues. In DNA, the CDR3 is TGCGCCAGCAGCTTGGGGTGGGACACGAACACTGAAGCTTTCTTT. This codes for CASSLGWDTNTEAFF.

J is TRBJ2-7 and V is TRBV6-1; 9 bases are shared with TRBD1. V trimming: 6 bases; J trimming: 5 bases; junction bases outside the gene matches: 8. CDR3 length equals 14 residues. Germline CDR1 MNHNS, CDR2 SASEGT. CDR3 bases: TGTGCCAGCAGGAGCGACAGGGGGGTCGACGAGCAGTACTTC. It is translated as CASRSDRGVDEQYF.

The chain carries TRBV19 and TRBJ2-1; 9 bases map to TRBD2. V trimming: 1 base; J trimming: 3 bases; junction bases outside the gene matches: 1. The CDR3 contains 15 residues. Germline V CDR1 and CDR2: LNHDA, SQIVND (reference sequence). The CDR3 nucleotides read TGTGCCAGTAGTATAGGACTAGCGGACTACAATGAGCAGTTCTTC. Its translation: CASSIGLADYNEQFF. Full variable domain (missing parts from reference TRBV19 and TRBJ2-1): DGGITQSPKYLFRKEGQNVTLSCEQNLNHDAMYWYRQDPGQGLRLIYYSQIVNDFQKGDIAEGYSVSREKKESFPLTVTSAQKNPTAFYLCASSIGLADYNEQFFGPGTRLTVL.

The rearrangement links TRBV19 to TRBJ1-2; 10 nucleotides align to TRBD1. The CDR3 contains 13 residues. Losses at the gene ends were 9 bases for V and 6 bases for J; bases not matched to a gene: 7. Germline CDR1 and CDR2: LNHDA and SQIVND (reference sequence). CDR3: CASSPTGGNGYTF. In DNA form, the CDR3 reads TGTGCCAGCTCTCCGACAGGGGGCAATGGCTACACCTTC.

The chain couples TRBV10-1 to TRBJ2-1; 7 bases align to TRBD1. This CDR3 has 14 residues. Germline values: CDR1 WNHNN, CDR2 SYGVQD (reference sequence). V lost 4 bases, J lost 6 bases, and 6 bases stayed unmatched. This CDR3 reads CASSAGTEVNEQFF. The DNA of the CDR3 is TGCGCCAGCAGTGCCGGGACAGAGGTCAATGAGCAGTTCTTC.

The V call is TRBV6-1, the J call TRBJ2-7; 7 bases fit TRBD1. From germline, CDR1 is MNHNS and CDR2 SASEGT. The V and J ends lost 1 base and 6 bases, in that order; junction bases with no gene match: 6. This CDR3 comprises 14 residues. Here the CDR3 reads CASSEVRGRSEQYF. The DNA for the CDR3 is TGTGCCAGCAGTGAAGTGAGGGGGCGCAGCGAGCAGTACTTC.

V gene TRBV19 combines with J gene TRBJ2-2, with D perhaps TRBD2 (6 bases). Germline V CDR1 and CDR2: LNHDA, SQIVND (reference sequence). CDR3 length: 17 residues. V lost 1 base and J 0 bases, leaving 12 bases between the germline ends. The CDR3 DNA follows: TGTGCCAGTAGTATAGGGCCAGCGGGTACGAACACCGGGGAGCTGTTTTTT. Residues: CASSIGPAGTNTGELFF.

This clone came up once. This sequence joins TRBV9 and TRBJ1-1, with a possible D match to TRBD1 (5 bases). Trimming removed 5 bases from V and 7 bases from J, with 12 bases in between. The CDR3 runs 12 residues. CDR1 and CDR2 (germline): SGDLS, YYNGEE. DNA for the CDR3: TGTGCCAGCAGGGGGGGGATTGGTGAAGCTTTCTTT. It specifies CASRGGIGEAFF.

The chain joins TRBV28 to TRBJ1-3, with TRBD1 identical over 7 bases. This CDR3 region has 15 residues. J gave up 0 bases and V 5 bases, and 4 bases lay outside the gene matches. Germline V gene lookup returns CDR1 MDHEN and CDR2 SYDVKM. The CDR3 reads CASSTQGRSGNTIYF. In nucleotides, the CDR3 is TGTGCCAGCAGTACACAGGGGCGCTCTGGAAACACCATATATTTT. The whole variable domain, remainder taken from reference TRBV28 and TRBJ1-3, is DVKVTQSSRYLVKRTGEKVFLECVQDMDHENMFWYRQDPGLGLRLIYFSYDVKMKEKGDIPEGYSVSREKKERFSLILESASTNQTSMYLCASSTQGRSGNTIYFGEGSWLTVV.

The J gene is TRBJ2-7, the V gene TRBV28, with D perhaps TRBD1 (6 bases). CDR1 and CDR2 from the germline V gene are MDHEN and SYDVKM. V was shortened by 8 bases and J by 0 bases, with 11 bases between the two germline ends. The CDR3 extends over 13 amino acids. The CDR3, as DNA: TGTGCCAGCCTGGGACATCCCTCCTACGAGCAGTACTTC. It codes for CASLGHPSYEQYF.

The V gene is TRBV5-4, the J gene TRBJ1-4; maybe TRBD1 (5 bases). Trimming cost V 4 bases and J 3 bases, with 13 bases left between them. Per germline, CDR1 SGHNT and CDR2 YYREEE (reference sequence). This CDR3 has 15 residues. CDR3 DNA: TGTGCCAGCAGCCGGGCGGGGGTCTCTAATGAAAAACTGTTTTTT. This gives the protein CASSRAGVSNEKLFF.

The chain employs TRBV4-1 and TRBJ2-2; D call uncertain. Germline-derived CDR1 and CDR2 are MGHRA and YSYEKL. There are 12 residues in the CDR3. The germline V and J ends were trimmed by 1 base and 7 bases, with 4 bases remaining between them. The CDR3 region is CASSQGIGELFF. The CDR3 DNA follows: TGCGCCAGCAGCCAAGGTATCGGGGAGCTGTTTTTT.

The chain recombines TRBV27 with TRBJ1-5; D is undetermined. Between the trimmed V and J ends, which lost 8 bases and 3 bases, there was a span of 11 bases. This CDR3 has 13 amino acids. Germline CDR1 and CDR2: MNHEY and SMNVEV (reference sequence). The CDR3 sequence is CASSPQYNQPQHF. DNA of the CDR3: TGTGCCAGCTCCCCACAGTACAATCAGCCCCAGCATTTT.

The J gene is TRBJ2-7, the V gene TRBV6-5; 10 nucleotides align to TRBD2. V was pared by 6 bases and J by 5 bases, with 10 bases of the junction left unmatched. This CDR3 region has 15 residues. Germline-derived CDR1 and CDR2 are MNHEY and SVGAGI. The CDR3 sequence: CASSPPLAGVHEQYF. The CDR3, as DNA: TGTGCCAGCAGCCCCCCGCTAGCGGGAGTCCACGAGCAGTACTTC.

This clone has only one observation. This sequence joins TRBV6-6 and TRBJ1-3; 9 bases fit TRBD1. J was trimmed by 6 bases and V by 6 bases; bases with no gene match: 6. Germline CDR1 is MNHNY and CDR2 is SVGAGI (reference sequence). The CDR3 totals 14 residues. The CDR3 DNA is TGTGCCAGCAGCACCGGGACAGGGACAAACACCATATATTTT. It translates to CASSTGTGTNTIYF.

V and J are TRBV19 and TRBJ2-7; maybe TRBD1 (5 bases). The CDR3 has 16 amino acids. The germline V gene encodes CDR1 LNHDA and CDR2 SQIVND (reference sequence). Trimming stripped 5 bases from V and 0 bases from J, with 17 bases between. CDR3 loop: CASSFHSTDFSYEQYF. Here the CDR3 DNA reads TGTGCCAGTAGTTTCCATTCGACAGACTTCTCCTACGAGCAGTACTTC.

The chain has TRBV5-1 and TRBJ2-3; 8 positions match TRBD1. The germline V gene has CDR1 SGHRS and CDR2 YFSETQ. The junction had 7 bases not matched to a gene; V was cut back by 0 bases and J by 4 bases. This CDR3 has 16 amino acids. The CDR3: CASSLAAGGAPDTQYF. The CDR3 DNA follows: TGCGCCAGCAGCTTGGCCGCAGGGGGCGCGCCAGATACGCAGTATTTT.

The chain employs TRBV30 and TRBJ1-3; TRBD1 aligns across 9 bases. V lost 1 base, J lost 16 bases, and 5 bases stayed unmatched. The CDR3 covers 11 residues. CDR1 is GTSNPN, CDR2 SVGIG, per germline (reference sequence). The CDR3 nucleotides read TGTGCCTGGAGTGCACAGGGGGCTGTCTATTTT. Residues: CAWSAQGAVYF.

The V gene is TRBV10-2, the J gene TRBJ1-3, with a possible D match to TRBD1 (5 bases). V was pared by 8 bases and J by 0 bases, with 14 bases between. Per the germline V gene, CDR1 is WSHSY and CDR2 is SAAADI. This CDR3 spans 15 amino acids. The CDR3: CASGNRLSSGNTIYF. The CDR3 nucleotides are TGCGCCAGCGGTAACAGGTTAAGCTCTGGAAACACCATATATTTT.

This chain connects TRBV19 to TRBJ1-5, with 7 positions matching TRBD1. The CDR3 is made up of 18 amino acids. CDR1 and CDR2 from the germline V gene are LNHDA and SQIVND (reference sequence). V lost 5 bases, J lost 2 bases, and 15 bases stayed unmatched. CDR3 in amino acids: CASSPRDRRSFGNQPQHF. The CDR3 nucleotides are TGTGCCAGTAGTCCCCGGGACAGAAGAAGTTTTGGCAATCAGCCCCAGCATTTT.

The chain recombines TRBV5-4 with TRBJ2-4; D uncertain. This CDR3 comprises 14 residues. V dropped 4 bases and J dropped 8 bases, with 16 bases sitting between them. Germline assignment: CDR1 SGHNT and CDR2 YYREEE (reference sequence). CDR3: CASSPDIRSDIQYF. As DNA, the CDR3 is TGTGCCAGCAGCCCAGACATCAGGTCGGACATTCAGTACTTC.

The V gene is TRBV6-5, the J gene TRBJ1-1; 7 nucleotides line up with TRBD1. Looked up from germline, CDR1 is MNHEY and CDR2 is SVGAGI. V was pared by 5 bases and J by 1 base, with 4 bases of the junction left unmatched. This CDR3 has 14 residues. CDR3 region: CASSARTGNTEAFF. In nucleotides, the CDR3 is TGTGCCAGCAGTGCCCGGACAGGGAACACTGAAGCTTTCTTT.

The gene calls are TRBV2 and TRBJ2-3, with TRBD2 matching over 12 bases. With 8 bases clipped from V and 6 bases from J, the junction kept 12 bases outside the gene matches. The CDR3 has 16 residues. The germline V gene encodes CDR1 SNHLY and CDR2 FYNNEI. DNA of the CDR3: TGTGCCAGCCTGACCCCTAGCGGGAGGGCCTCGGATACGCAGTATTTT. Translation gives CASLTPSGRASDTQYF. Full variable domain (outside the CDR3, taken from reference TRBV2 and TRBJ2-3): EPEVTQTPSHQVTQMGQEVILRCVPISNHLYFYWYRQILGQKVEFLVSFYNNEISEKSEIFDDQFSVERPDGSNFTLKIRSTKLEDSAMYFCASLTPSGRASDTQYFGPGTRLTVL.

The CDR3 DNA follows: TGTGCCAGCAGCGATCCCAGTACATCGGGTACTGAAGCTTTCTTT. Translating it yields CASSDPSTSGTEAFF. This chain joins TRBV11-1 and TRBJ1-1; no reliable D call. Trimming took off 5 bases at V and 5 bases at J, with 18 bases between the two ends. Per the germline V gene, CDR1 is SGHAT and CDR2 is FQDESV (reference sequence). The CDR3 runs 15 residues.

CDR3 in amino acids: CASSRPPTGGKVSGANVLTF. CDR3 nucleotide sequence: TGTGCCAGCAGCCGCCCACCTACAGGGGGCAAGGTCTCTGGGGCCAACGTCCTGACTTTC. The chain is built from TRBV7-6 and TRBJ2-6; 9 nucleotides line up with TRBD1. From germline, CDR1 is SGHVS and CDR2 FNYEAQ. With 5 bases clipped from V and 0 bases from J, the junction kept 14 bases outside the gene matches. The CDR3 spans 20 residues.

This clone was counted a single time. This chain links TRBV18 with TRBJ1-1; D not resolved. CDR3 length: 13 amino acids. The germline V gene has CDR1 KGHSH and CDR2 LQKENI. V lost 5 bases and J 2 bases, leaving 9 bases between the germline ends. For the CDR3, the DNA is TGTGCCAGCTCAGAAACAGCTAACACTGAAGCTTTCTTT. It specifies CASSETANTEAFF.

The V gene is TRBV10-1, the J gene TRBJ2-7; 9 bases map to TRBD2. V lost 3 bases, J lost 2 bases, and 5 bases stayed unmatched. The CDR3 totals 15 residues. The germline CDR1 and CDR2 sequences are WNHNN and SYGVQD (reference sequence). The CDR3 DNA follows: TGCGCCAGCAGTGAACGACTAGCGGAAACCTACGAGCAGTACTTC. Translated, it gives CASSERLAETYEQYF.

The chain carries TRBV10-1 and TRBJ2-1, with TRBD1 as a possible D gene (5 bases). Germline assignment: CDR1 WNHNN and CDR2 SYGVQD (reference sequence). V lost 2 bases and J lost 7, with 15 bases in between. The CDR3 runs to 15 residues. CDR3 sequence (DNA): TGCGCCAGCAGTGAGGGGGCTTTAAAGAAAAATGAGCAGTTCTTC. Residues: CASSEGALKKNEQFF.